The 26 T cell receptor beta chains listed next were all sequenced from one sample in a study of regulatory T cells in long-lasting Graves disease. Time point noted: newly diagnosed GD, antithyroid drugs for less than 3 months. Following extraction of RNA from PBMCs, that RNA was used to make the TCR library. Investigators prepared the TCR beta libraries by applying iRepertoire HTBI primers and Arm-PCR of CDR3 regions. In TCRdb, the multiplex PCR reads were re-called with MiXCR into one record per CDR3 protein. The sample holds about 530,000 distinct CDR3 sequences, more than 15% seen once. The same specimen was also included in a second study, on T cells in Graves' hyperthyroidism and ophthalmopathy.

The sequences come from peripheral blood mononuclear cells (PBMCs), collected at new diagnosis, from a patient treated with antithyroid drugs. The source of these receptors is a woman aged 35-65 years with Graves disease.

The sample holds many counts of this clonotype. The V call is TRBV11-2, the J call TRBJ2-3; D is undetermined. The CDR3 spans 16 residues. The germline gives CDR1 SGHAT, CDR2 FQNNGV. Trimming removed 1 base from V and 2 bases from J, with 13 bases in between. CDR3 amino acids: CASSLGRLTLTDTQYF. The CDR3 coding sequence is TGTGCCAGCAGCTTAGGGAGACTTACCCTCACAGATACGCAGTATTTT.

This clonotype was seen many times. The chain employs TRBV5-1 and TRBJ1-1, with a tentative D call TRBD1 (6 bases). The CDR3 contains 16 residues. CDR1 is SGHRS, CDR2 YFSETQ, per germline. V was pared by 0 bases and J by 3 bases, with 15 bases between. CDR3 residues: CASSLVLGGRDTEAFF. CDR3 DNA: TGCGCCAGCAGCTTGGTGCTCGGGGGCAGGGACACTGAAGCTTTCTTT. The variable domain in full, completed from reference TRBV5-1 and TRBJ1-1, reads KAGVTQTPRYLIKTRGQQVTLSCSPISGHRSVSWYQQTPGQGLQFLFEYFSETQRNKGNFPGRFSGRQFSNSRSEMNVSTLELGDSALYLCASSLVLGGRDTEAFFGQGTRLTVV.

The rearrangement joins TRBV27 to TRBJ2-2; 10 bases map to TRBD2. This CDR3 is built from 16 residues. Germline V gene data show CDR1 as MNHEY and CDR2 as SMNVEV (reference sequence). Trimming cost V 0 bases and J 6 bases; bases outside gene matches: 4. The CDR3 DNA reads TGTGCCAGCAGTTTATCCAGCGGGGGGGATTCCGGGGAGCTGTTTTTT. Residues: CASSLSSGGDSGELFF.

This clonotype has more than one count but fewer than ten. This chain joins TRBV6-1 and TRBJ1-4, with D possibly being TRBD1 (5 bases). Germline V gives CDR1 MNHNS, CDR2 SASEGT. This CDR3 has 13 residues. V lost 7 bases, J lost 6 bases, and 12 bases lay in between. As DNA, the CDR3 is TGTGCCAGCACCATTCGGGGGGATGAAAAACTGTTTTTT. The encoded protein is CASTIRGDEKLFF.

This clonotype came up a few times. In DNA, the CDR3 is TGTGCCAGCAGTTACGACAGACTGGTCACAGATACGCAGTATTTT. It translates to CASSYDRLVTDTQYF. This chain joins TRBV6-5 and TRBJ2-3; D possibly corresponds to TRBD1 (5 bases). The CDR3 length is 15 residues. The germline V gene has CDR1 MNHEY and CDR2 SVGAGI. V was trimmed by 2 bases and J by 2 bases, leaving 11 bases between them.

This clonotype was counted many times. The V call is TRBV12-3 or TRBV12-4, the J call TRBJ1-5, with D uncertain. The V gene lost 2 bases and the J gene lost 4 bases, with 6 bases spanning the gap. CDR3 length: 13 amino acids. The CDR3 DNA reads TGTGCCAGCAGTTTACGGGAAAATCAGCCCCAGCATTTT. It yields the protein CASSLRENQPQHF.

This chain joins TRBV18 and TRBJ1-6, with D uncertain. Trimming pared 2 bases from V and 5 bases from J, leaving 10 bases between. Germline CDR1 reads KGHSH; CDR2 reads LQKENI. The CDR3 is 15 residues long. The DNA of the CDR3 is TGTGCCAGCTCACCAGGGGATAGCGATAATTCACCCCTCCACTTT. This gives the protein CASSPGDSDNSPLHF.

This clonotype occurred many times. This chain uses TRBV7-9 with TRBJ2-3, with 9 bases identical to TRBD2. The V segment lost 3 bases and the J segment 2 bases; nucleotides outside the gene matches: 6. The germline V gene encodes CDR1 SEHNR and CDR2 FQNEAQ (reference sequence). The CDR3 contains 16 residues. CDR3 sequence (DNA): TGTGCCAGCAGCTTCCTTAGCGGGGGCCCCACAGATACGCAGTATTTT. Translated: CASSFLSGGPTDTQYF.

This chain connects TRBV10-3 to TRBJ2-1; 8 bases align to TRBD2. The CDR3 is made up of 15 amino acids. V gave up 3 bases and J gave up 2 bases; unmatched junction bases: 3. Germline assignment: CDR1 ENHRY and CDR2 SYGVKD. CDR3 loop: CAISESGGPYNEQFF. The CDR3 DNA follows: TGTGCCATCAGTGAATCGGGGGGGCCCTACAATGAGCAGTTCTTC.

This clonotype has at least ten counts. CDR3 amino acids: CASTPGGGDSNQPQHF. The CDR3 nucleotides read TGTGCCAGCACCCCAGGCGGAGGGGATAGCAATCAGCCCCAGCATTTT. The rearrangement links TRBV28 to TRBJ1-5, with D possibly being TRBD1 (5 bases). V was clipped by 7 bases and J by 0 bases, with 16 bases between them. This CDR3 is 16 amino acids long. Germline values: CDR1 MDHEN, CDR2 SYDVKM.

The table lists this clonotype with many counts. CDR3 nucleotide sequence: TGTGCCAGTACCAACCCCACGGAGCAGCCCCAGCATTTT. It translates to CASTNPTEQPQHF. The genes are TRBV19 and TRBJ1-5; D uncertain. V lost 7 bases to trimming and J lost 7 bases, with 14 bases between them. CDR3 length: 13 residues. The germline V gene encodes CDR1 LNHDA and CDR2 SQIVND (reference sequence). The complete variable domain, with remaining parts taken from reference TRBV19 and TRBJ1-5, reads DGGITQSPKYLFRKEGQNVTLSCEQNLNHDAMYWYRQDPGQGLRLIYYSQIVNDFQKGDIAEGYSVSREKKESFPLTVTSAQKNPTAFYLCASTNPTEQPQHFGDGTRLSIL.

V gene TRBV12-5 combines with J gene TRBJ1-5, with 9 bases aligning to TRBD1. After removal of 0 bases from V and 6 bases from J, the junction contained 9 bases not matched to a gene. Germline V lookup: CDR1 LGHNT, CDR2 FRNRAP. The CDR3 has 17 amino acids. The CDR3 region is CASGLVLGEQGAQPQHF. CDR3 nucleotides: TGTGCTAGTGGTTTGGTACTAGGGGAACAGGGGGCTCAGCCCCAGCATTTT.

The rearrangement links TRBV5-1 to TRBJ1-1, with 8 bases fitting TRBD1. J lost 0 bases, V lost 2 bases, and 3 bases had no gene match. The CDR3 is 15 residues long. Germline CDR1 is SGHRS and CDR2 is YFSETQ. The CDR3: CASSLNRGVNTEAFF. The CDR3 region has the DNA TGCGCCAGCAGCTTAAACAGGGGGGTGAACACTGAAGCTTTCTTT.

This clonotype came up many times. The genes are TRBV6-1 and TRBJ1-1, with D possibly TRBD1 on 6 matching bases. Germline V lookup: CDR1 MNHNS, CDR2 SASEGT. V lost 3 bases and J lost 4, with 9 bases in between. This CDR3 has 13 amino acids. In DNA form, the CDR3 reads TGTGCCAGCAGTGACAGGGGAGCCACTGAAGCTTTCTTT. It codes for CASSDRGATEAFF.

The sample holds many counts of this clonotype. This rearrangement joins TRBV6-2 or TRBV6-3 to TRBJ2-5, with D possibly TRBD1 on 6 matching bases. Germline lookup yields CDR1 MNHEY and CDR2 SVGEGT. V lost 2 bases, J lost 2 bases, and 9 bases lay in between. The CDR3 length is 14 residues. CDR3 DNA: TGTGCCAGCAGTTACAGGACAGTGCAAGAGACCCAGTACTTC. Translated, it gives CASSYRTVQETQYF.

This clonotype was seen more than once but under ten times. This CDR3 reads CASSQGGVVTGELFF. DNA of the CDR3: TGCGCCAGCAGCCAAGGCGGGGTGGTTACCGGGGAGCTGTTTTTT. The chain recombines TRBV4-1 with TRBJ2-2; the D gene is possibly TRBD2 (6 bases). The V gene lost 1 base and the J gene lost 5 bases, with 11 bases spanning the gap. This CDR3 is 15 amino acids long. Germline CDR1 reads MGHRA; CDR2 reads YSYEKL.

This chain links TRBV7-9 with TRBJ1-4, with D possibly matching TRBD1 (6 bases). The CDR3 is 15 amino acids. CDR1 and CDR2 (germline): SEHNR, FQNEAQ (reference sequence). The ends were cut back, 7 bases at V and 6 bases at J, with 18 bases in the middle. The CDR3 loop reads CASTDSEQGDEKLFF. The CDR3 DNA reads TGTGCCAGCACCGACTCGGAACAGGGAGATGAAAAACTGTTTTTT.

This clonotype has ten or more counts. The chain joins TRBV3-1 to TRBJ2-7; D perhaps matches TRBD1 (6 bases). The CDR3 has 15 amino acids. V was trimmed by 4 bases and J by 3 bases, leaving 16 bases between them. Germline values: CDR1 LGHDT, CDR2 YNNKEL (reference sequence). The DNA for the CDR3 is TGTGCCAGCAGCCGAGAAAGGACAGAGAACTACGAGCAGTACTTC. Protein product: CASSRERTENYEQYF.

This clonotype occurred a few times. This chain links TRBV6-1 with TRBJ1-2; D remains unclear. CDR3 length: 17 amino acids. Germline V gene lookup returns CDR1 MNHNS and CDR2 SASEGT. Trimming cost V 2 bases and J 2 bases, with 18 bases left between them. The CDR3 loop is CASSENIALGLNYGYTF. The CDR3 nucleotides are TGTGCCAGCAGTGAAAATATCGCCCTGGGTTTGAACTATGGCTACACCTTC.

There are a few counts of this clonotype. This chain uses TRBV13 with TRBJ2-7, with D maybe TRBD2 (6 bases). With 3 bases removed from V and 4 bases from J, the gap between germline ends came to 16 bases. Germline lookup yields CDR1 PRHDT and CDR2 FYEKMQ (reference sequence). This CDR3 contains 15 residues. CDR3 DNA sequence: TGTGCCAGCAGCTTGTTGGGGGACTTCCATTACGAGCAGTACTTC. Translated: CASSLLGDFHYEQYF.

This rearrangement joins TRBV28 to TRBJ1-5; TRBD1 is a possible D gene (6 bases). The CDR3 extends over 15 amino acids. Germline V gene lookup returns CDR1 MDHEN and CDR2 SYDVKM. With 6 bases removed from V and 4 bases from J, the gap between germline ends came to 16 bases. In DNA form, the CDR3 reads TGTGCCAGCAGCTCCCGGGACACAAAGAATCAGCCCCAGCATTTT. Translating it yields CASSSRDTKNQPQHF.

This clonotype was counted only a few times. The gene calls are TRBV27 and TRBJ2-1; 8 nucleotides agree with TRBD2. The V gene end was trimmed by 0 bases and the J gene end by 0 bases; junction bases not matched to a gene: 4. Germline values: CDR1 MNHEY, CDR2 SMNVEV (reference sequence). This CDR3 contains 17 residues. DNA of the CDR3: TGTGCCAGCAGTTTATCCTCGCGGGGGGTCTCCTACAATGAGCAGTTCTTC. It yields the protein CASSLSSRGVSYNEQFF.

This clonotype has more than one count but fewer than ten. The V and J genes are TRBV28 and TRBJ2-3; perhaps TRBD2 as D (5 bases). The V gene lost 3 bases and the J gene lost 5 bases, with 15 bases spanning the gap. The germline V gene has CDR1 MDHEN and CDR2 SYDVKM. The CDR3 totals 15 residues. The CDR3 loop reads CASSFGSEGRDTQYF. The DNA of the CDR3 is TGTGCCAGCAGTTTTGGTAGTGAGGGCAGAGATACGCAGTATTTT.

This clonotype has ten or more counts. The CDR3 region has the DNA TGCAGTGCTAGACAGTTCCTTAACACTGAAGCTTTCTTT. Translating it yields CSARQFLNTEAFF. The chain couples TRBV20-1 to TRBJ1-1; D is unresolved. Trimming cost V 2 bases and J 2 bases, with 9 bases left between them. The CDR3 is 13 residues long. Germline V gene lookup returns CDR1 DFQATT and CDR2 SNEGSKA (reference sequence).

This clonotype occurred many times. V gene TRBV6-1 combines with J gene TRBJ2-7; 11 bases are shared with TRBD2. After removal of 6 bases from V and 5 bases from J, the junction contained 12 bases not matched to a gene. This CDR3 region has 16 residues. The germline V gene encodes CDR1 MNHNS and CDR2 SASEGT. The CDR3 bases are TGTGCCAGCAGCAGGACGCCGGGACTAGCGGCCCACGAGCAGTACTTC. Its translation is CASSRTPGLAAHEQYF.

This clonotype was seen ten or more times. The CDR3 region is CASRLGWDGAFDSNQPQHF. Here the CDR3 DNA reads TGTGCCAGCAGGTTAGGTTGGGACGGAGCCTTTGATAGCAATCAGCCCCAGCATTTT. This chain joins TRBV6-1 and TRBJ1-5; D possibly corresponds to TRBD1 (5 bases). Germline assignment: CDR1 MNHNS and CDR2 SASEGT. V shed 6 bases and J shed 0 bases, with 24 bases lying between them. CDR3 length: 19 residues.